This TCR beta chain was captured by sequencing in a study of T cells after yellow fever vaccination (dated by TCRdb to 2018 to 2020). About the study as a whole: The SMART-Seq v4 Ultra Low Input RNA kit was used to prepare libraries from fractions with low cell numbers. To track T-cell clones before and after primary and booster YFV17D yellow fever vaccination, bulk TCR alpha and beta repertoires were sequenced longitudinally. The cohort comprised two healthy male donors, one aged 18 to 30 and one aged 30 to 40 years. Blood samples were taken at several timepoints before and after primary and secondary immunization, and bulk PBMC replicates and cell subsets were isolated. The paper as a whole reports these results and caveats: Computational filtering was required because FACS-sorted repertoires could contain abundant contaminating clonotypes from the bulk population. The secondary T-cell response was found to be weaker but faster than the primary response, with a peak reached on day 5 rather than on day 15. A small fraction of clonotypes appeared in both the CD4 and CD8 compartments, likely as a result of convergent recombination. Most clones expanded after primary vaccination (about 96% of CD4 and roughly 90% of CD8) were re-detected after the booster, suggesting that broad memory maintenance occurred. The study included only two donors, which limits how far the findings can be generalized.

At least ten counts were recorded for this clonotype. Its antigen remains undetermined. One base away there is no much larger clone; base qualities are not given. The sample's treatment or condition label is to be understood as: live attenuated yellow fever vaccine strain. PBMCs were isolated from peripheral blood using a standard Ficoll-Paque protocol. CD4 and CD8 T-cell fractions were isolated with Dynabeads CD4 and CD8 positive selection kits. TriZol was used to extract RNA from bulk PBMCs, from CD4 and CD8 fractions, and from dextramer-positive and dextramer-negative fractions. V and J are truncated by 2 bases and 2 bases respectively, leaving an intervening sequence of 10 bases. As encoded in the germline V gene, CDR1 is SNHLY while CDR2 is FYNNEI. From its cysteine to its phenylalanine, the CDR3 spans 16 amino acids. Only the CDR3 portion is preserved as DNA: 48 bases, with reading frame beginning at the first base.

Synthesis of TCR cDNA relied on 5'RACE template switching, a step that introduced a universal primer site along with unique molecular identifiers. cDNA synthesis was primed from both the TCR alpha and TCR beta constant segments. Two PCR steps were used to amplify libraries, with sample barcodes and sequencing adapters being added in the second step. Sequencing of libraries was done on Illumina HiSeq 2500 (2x100 bp) or NovaSeq (2x150 bp). In the source study's methods: MIGEC handled demultiplexing of reads and collapsing into UMI consensus sequences, while MiXCR performed V(D)J alignment. Vaccine-responding clonotypes were identified with edgeR using replicate PBMC samples, with FDR below 0.01 and a log2 fold change above 5 up to day 15 being required. Each bulk clonotype was labeled CD4 or CD8 based on which sequenced repertoire, CD4 or CD8, contained the clonotype at higher abundance. TCRdb passed the public sequencing reads through fastp at Q25 and MiXCR, retaining productive beta sequences. Every entry covers one CDR3 protein and lists the most common genes and DNA from its rows. The V and J calls were not made by the authors but by TCRdb's processing. For this sample the table gives 50,000 or so distinct CDR3 sequences, of which approximately 7% were detected only once. 28% of the sample rests with the top ten.

The sample consisted of CD8+ T cells sorted from PBMCs, taken approximately 16 days after the first yellow fever vaccination. The chain uses TRBV2 and TRBJ1-6, with the D gene not clear enough to name. This TCR derives from a man between 18 and 29 years old who received the YFV17D yellow fever vaccine. CDR3 reads: CASSEWGGTYNSPLHF. The base sequence is TGTGCCAGCAGTGAATGGGGAGGGACCTATAATTCACCCCTCCACTTT.